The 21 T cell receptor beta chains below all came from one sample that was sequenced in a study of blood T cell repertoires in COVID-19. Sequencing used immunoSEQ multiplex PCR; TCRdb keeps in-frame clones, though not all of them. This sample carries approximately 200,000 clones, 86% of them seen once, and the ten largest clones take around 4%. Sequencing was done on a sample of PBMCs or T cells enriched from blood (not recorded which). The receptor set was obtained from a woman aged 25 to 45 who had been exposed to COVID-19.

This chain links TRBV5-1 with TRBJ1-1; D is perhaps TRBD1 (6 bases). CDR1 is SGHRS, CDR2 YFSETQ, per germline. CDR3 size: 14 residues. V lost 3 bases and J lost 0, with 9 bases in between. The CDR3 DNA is TGCGCCAGCAGCTGGGGGCACCTGAACACTGAAGCTTTCTTT. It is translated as CASSWGHLNTEAFF.

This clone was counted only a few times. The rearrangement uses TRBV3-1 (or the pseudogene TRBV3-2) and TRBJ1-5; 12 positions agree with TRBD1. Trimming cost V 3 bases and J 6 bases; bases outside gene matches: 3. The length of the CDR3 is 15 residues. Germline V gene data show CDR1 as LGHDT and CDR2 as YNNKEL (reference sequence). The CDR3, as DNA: TGTGCCAGCAGCCAGGGACAGGGGGCCAGTCAGCCCCAGCATTTT. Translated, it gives CASSQGQGASQPQHF.

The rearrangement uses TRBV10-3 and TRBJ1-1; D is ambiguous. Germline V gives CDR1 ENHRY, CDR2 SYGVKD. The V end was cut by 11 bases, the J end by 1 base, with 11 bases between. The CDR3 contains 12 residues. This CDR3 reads CAAVGRNTEAFF. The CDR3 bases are TGTGCCGCCGTTGGGAGGAACACTGAAGCTTTCTTT.

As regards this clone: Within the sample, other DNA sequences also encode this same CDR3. CDR3 sequence (DNA): TGCAGCGTCGGACGGGATAGCAATCAGCCCCAGCATTTT. It is translated as CSVGRDSNQPQHF. The chain recombines TRBV29-1 with TRBJ1-5; the D is unclear. Between the trimmed V and J ends, which lost 6 bases and 0 bases, there was a span of 9 bases. Germline V CDR1 and CDR2: SQVTM, ANQGSEA. The CDR3 is 13 amino acids.

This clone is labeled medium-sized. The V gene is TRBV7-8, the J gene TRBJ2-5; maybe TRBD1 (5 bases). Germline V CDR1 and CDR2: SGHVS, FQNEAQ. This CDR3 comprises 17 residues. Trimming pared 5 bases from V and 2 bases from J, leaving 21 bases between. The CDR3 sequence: CASSVNPGHRTQETQYF. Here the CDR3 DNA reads TGTGCCAGCAGCGTAAACCCTGGGCACAGGACGCAAGAGACCCAGTACTTC.

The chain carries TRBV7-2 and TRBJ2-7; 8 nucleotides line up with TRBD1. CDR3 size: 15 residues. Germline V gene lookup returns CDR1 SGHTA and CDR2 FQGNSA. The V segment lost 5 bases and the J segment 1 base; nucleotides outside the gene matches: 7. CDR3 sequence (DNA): TGTGCCAGCAGCCAGGCGTGGACAGGGTCCTACGAGCAGTACTTC. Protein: CASSQAWTGSYEQYF.

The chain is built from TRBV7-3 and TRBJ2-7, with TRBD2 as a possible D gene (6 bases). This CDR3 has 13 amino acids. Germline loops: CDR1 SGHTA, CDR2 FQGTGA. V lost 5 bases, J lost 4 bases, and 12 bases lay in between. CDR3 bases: TGTGCCAGCAGCCCAAACCGGGGGTACGAGCAGTACTTC. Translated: CASSPNRGYEQYF.

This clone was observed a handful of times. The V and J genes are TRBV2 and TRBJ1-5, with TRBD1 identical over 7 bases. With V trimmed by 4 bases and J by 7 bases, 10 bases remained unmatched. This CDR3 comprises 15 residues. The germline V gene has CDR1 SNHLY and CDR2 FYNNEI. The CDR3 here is CASSVLGQVGQPQHF. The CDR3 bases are TGTGCCAGCAGTGTTCTCGGACAGGTAGGGCAGCCCCAGCATTTT.

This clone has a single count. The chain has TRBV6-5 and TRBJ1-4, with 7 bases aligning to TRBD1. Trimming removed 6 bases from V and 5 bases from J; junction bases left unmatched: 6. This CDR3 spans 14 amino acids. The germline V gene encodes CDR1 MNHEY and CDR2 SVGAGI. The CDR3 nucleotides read TGTGCCAGCAGGATAACGACAGGGAATGAAAAACTGTTTTTT. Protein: CASRITTGNEKLFF.

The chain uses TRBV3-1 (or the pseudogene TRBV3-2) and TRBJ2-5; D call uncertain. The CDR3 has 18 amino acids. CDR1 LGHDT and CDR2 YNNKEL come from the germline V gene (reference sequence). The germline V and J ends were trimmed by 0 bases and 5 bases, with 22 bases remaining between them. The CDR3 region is CASSQDPENLQERETQYF. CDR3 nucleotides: TGTGCCAGCAGCCAAGACCCGGAGAACCTTCAAGAACGGGAGACCCAGTACTTC.

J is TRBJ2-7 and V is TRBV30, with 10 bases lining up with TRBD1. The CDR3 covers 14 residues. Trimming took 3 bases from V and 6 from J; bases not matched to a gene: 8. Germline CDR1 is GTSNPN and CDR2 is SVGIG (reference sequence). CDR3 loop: CAWSGDRGSPEQYF. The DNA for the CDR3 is TGTGCCTGGAGCGGGGACAGGGGATCTCCCGAGCAGTACTTC.

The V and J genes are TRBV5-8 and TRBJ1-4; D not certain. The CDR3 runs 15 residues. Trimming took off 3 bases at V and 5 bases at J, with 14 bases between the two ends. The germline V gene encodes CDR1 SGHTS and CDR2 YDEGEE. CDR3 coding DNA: TGTGCCAGCAGCTCGTTTTTAGCCCCGAATGAAAAACTGTTTTTT. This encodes CASSSFLAPNEKLFF.

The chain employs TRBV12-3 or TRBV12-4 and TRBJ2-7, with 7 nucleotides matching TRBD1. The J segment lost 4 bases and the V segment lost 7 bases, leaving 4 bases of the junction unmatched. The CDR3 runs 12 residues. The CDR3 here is CASTWDRYEQYF. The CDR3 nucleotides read TGTGCCAGCACCTGGGACAGATACGAGCAGTACTTC.

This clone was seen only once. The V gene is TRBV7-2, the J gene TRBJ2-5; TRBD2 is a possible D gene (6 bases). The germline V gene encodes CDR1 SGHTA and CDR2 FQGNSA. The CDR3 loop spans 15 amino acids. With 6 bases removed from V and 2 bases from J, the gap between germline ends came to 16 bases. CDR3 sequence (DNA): TGTGCCAGCAGTCCGACTAGGGACCGGCAAGAGACCCAGTACTTC. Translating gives CASSPTRDRQETQYF.

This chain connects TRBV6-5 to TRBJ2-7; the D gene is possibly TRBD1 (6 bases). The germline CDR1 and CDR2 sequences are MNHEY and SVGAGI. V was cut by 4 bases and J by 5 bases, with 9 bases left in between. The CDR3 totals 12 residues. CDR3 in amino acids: CASSSTGHEQYF. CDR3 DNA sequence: TGTGCCAGCAGTTCGACAGGTCACGAGCAGTACTTC.

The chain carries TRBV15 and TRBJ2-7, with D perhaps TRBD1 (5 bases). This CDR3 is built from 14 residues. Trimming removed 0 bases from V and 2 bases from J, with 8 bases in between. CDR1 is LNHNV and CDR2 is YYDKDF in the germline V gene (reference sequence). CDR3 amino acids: CATSRDKDTYEQYF. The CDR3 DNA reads TGTGCCACCAGCAGAGATAAGGACACCTACGAGCAGTACTTC.

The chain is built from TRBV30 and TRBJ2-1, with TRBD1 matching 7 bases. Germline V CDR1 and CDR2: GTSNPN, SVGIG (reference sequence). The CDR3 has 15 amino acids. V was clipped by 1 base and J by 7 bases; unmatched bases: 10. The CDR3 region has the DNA TGTGCCTGGAGTGCAACAGGGGAGATATGGAATGAGCAGTTCTTC. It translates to CAWSATGEIWNEQFF.

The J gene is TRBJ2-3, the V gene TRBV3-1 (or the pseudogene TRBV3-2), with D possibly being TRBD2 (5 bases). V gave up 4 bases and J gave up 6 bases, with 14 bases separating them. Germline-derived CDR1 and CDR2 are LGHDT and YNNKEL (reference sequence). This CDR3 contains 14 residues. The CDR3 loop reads CASSRRGSGDTQYF. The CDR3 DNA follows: TGTGCCAGCAGCCGCCGAGGGTCGGGGGATACGCAGTATTTT.

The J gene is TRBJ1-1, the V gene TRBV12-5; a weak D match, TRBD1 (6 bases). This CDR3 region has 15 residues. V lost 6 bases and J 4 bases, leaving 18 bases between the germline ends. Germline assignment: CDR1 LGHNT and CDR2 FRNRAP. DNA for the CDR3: TGTGCTAGTGGGACCGGGACAAGTCACCGCACTGAAGCTTTCTTT. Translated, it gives CASGTGTSHRTEAFF.

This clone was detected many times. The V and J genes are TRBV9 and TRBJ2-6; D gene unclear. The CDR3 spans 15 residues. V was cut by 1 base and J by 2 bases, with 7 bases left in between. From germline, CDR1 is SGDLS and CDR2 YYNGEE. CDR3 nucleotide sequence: TGTGCCAGCAGCGTAACATGGCCTGGGGCCAACGTCCTGACTTTC. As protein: CASSVTWPGANVLTF.

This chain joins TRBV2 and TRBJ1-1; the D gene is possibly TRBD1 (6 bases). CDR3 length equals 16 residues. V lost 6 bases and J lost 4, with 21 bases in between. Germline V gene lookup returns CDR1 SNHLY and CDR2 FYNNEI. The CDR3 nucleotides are TGTGCCAGCAGCCTGGACAGTTTATCAGGTCGCACTGAAGCTTTCTTT. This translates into CASSLDSLSGRTEAFF.